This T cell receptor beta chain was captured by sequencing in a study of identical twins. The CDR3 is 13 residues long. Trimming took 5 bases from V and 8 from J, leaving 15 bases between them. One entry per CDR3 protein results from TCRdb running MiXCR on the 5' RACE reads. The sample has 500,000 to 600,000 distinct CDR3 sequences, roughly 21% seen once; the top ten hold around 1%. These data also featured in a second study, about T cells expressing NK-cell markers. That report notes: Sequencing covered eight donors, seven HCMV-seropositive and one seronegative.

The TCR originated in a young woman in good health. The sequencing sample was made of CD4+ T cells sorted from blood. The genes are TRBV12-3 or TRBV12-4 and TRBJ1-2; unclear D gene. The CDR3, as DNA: TGTGCCAGCAGTCGGGAGGCCTTGAGGGGCTACACCTTC. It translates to CASSREALRGYTF.